This entry lists 19 T cell receptor beta chains sequenced from one sample in a study of blood T cells in healthy people across ages. The use of a sample-barcoded 5' primer and a J-beta primer mix characterized a second PCR of roughly 6 to 11 cycles. TCRdb fed the 5' RACE reads into MiXCR, producing one record per CDR3 protein. Here the sample spans hundreds of thousands of distinct CDR3 sequences, approximately 53% being singletons. Sequences were obtained from blood. These receptors were taken from a middle-aged man in good health.

The rearrangement uses TRBV10-2 and TRBJ1-6; D is unclear. The V gene's germline CDR1 is WSHSY and CDR2 SAAADI. The CDR3 runs 12 residues. The germline V and J ends were trimmed by 1 base and 8 bases, with 3 bases remaining between them. The CDR3, as DNA: TGCGCCAGCAGTGAGTTATATTCACCCCTCCACTTT. This codes for CASSELYSPLHF.

The rearrangement uses TRBV12-3 or TRBV12-4 and TRBJ2-6; D not resolved. Between the trimmed V and J ends, which lost 3 bases and 1 base, there was a span of 10 bases. The CDR3 is 16 amino acids. CDR3: CASSLLRASGANVLTF. The DNA of the CDR3 is TGTGCCAGCAGTTTGCTCCGAGCTTCTGGGGCCAACGTCCTGACTTTC.

The chain combines TRBV20-1 with TRBJ1-2; the D gene is possibly TRBD1 (6 bases). Trimming cost V 5 bases and J 4 bases, with 23 bases left between them. The CDR3 is made up of 16 amino acids. Germline assignment: CDR1 DFQATT and CDR2 SNEGSKA (reference sequence). The CDR3 DNA reads TGCAGTGCTCCTCTCTCCCAACAGGGTACTTTCTATGGCTACACCTTC. The encoded protein is CSAPLSQQGTFYGYTF.

This chain uses TRBV29-1 with TRBJ2-4; 7 nucleotides line up with TRBD1. Germline assignment: CDR1 SQVTM and CDR2 ANQGSEA. The CDR3 loop spans 15 amino acids. Trimming took 7 bases from V and 13 from J; bases not matched to a gene: 22. The chain's CDR3 is CSAVKDRVFRGEQYF. CDR3 bases: TGCAGCGCCGTCAAAGACAGGGTATTCCGTGGAGAGCAGTACTTC. Together with reference TRBV29-1 and TRBJ2-4, the CDR3 gives the full variable domain: SAVISQKPSRDICQRGTSLTIQCQVDSQVTMMFWYRQQPGQSLTLIATANQGSEATYESGFVIDKFPISRPNLTFSTLTVSNMSPEDSSIYLCSAVKDRVFRGEQYFGAGTRLSVL.

At least ten counts were recorded for this clonotype. The chain uses TRBV24-1 and TRBJ2-6; D not certain. Germline V gene data show CDR1 as KGHDR and CDR2 as SFDVKD. The CDR3 runs 16 residues. The V end was cut by 3 bases, the J end by 0 bases, with 8 bases between. The CDR3 DNA reads TGTGCCACCAGTGATCGCGGCGGCTCTGGGGCCAACGTCCTGACTTTC. Protein sequence: CATSDRGGSGANVLTF.

In nucleotides, the CDR3 is TGTGCCGGCCCCGACAGGGGATCCACAGATACGCAGTATTTT. Protein product: CAGPDRGSTDTQYF. V gene TRBV2 combines with J gene TRBJ2-3; 8 bases line up with TRBD1. Unmatched junction bases numbered 9, after V lost 11 bases and J lost 2 bases. This CDR3 has 14 residues. In germline, CDR1 is SNHLY, CDR2 FYNNEI. The variable domain in full, completed from reference TRBV2 and TRBJ2-3, reads EPEVTQTPSHQVTQMGQEVILRCVPISNHLYFYWYRQILGQKVEFLVSFYNNEISEKSEIFDDQFSVERPDGSNFTLKIRSTKLEDSAMYFCAGPDRGSTDTQYFGPGTRLTVL.

The V call is TRBV11-2, the J call TRBJ2-3; no clear D gene. Trimming left V 1 base short and J 4 bases short, with 12 bases between. The CDR3 runs 15 residues. Per the germline V gene, CDR1 is SGHAT and CDR2 is FQNNGV. The CDR3 here is CASSLARPPSDTQYF. The CDR3 DNA follows: TGTGCCAGCAGCTTAGCTAGGCCGCCCTCAGATACGCAGTATTTT. Variable domain in full (rest from reference TRBV11-2 and TRBJ2-3): EAGVAQSPRYKIIEKRQSVAFWCNPISGHATLYWYQQILGQGPKLLIQFQNNGVVDDSQLPKDRFSAERLKGVDSTLKIQPAKLEDSAVYLCASSLARPPSDTQYFGPGTRLTVL.

This clonotype has a handful of counts. V gene TRBV29-1 combines with J gene TRBJ1-2; D remains ambiguous. Germline loops: CDR1 SQVTM, CDR2 ANQGSEA. Between the trimmed V and J ends, which lost 2 bases and 5 bases, there was a span of 3 bases. The CDR3 sequence is 10 residues long. The CDR3 spells CSVELYGYTF. The DNA of the CDR3 is TGCAGCGTTGAATTGTATGGCTACACCTTC.

In its sample, this clonotype was seen many times. V is TRBV20-1 and J is TRBJ2-5, with D uncertain. Germline CDR1 reads DFQATT; CDR2 reads SNEGSKA (reference sequence). Trimming left V 6 bases short and J 1 base short, with 21 bases between. The CDR3 sequence is 16 residues long. Here the CDR3 reads CSALLMTYPRQETQYF. CDR3 DNA sequence: TGCAGTGCCCTACTTATGACTTACCCCCGCCAAGAGACCCAGTACTTC.

This clonotype was picked up one time. The chain links TRBV5-1 to TRBJ2-3; weak D call: TRBD2 (5 bases). Germline CDR1 SGHRS, CDR2 YFSETQ. CDR3 size: 15 residues. V lost 5 bases and J lost 5, with 18 bases in between. The CDR3 spells CASRRASNVGDTQYF. The CDR3 DNA is TGCGCCAGCAGGAGGGCCTCTAACGTAGGAGATACGCAGTATTTT.

The rearrangement links TRBV7-9 to TRBJ2-5; 8 nucleotides agree with TRBD2. The end of the DNA aligns better with TRBJ2-7, so the J call may be wrong. Germline CDR1 SEHNR, CDR2 FQNEAQ (reference sequence). The CDR3 runs 15 residues. CDR3 protein: CASSPGTSQEAEQYF. CDR3 in DNA: TGTGCCAGCAGCCCAGGGACTAGTCAGGAGGCCGAGCAGTACTTC.

V is TRBV3-1 and J is TRBJ2-3; D gene unclear. Trimming removed 0 bases at V and 5 bases at J, with 18 bases between. The germline gives CDR1 LGHDT, CDR2 YNNKEL (reference sequence). The length of the CDR3 is 17 residues. CDR3 DNA sequence: TGTGCCAGCAGCCAAGATGTTGGACCCACCATTCGAGATACGCAGTATTTT. As protein: CASSQDVGPTIRDTQYF.

V is TRBV5-1 and J is TRBJ1-2, with no clear D. Germline CDR1 reads SGHRS; CDR2 reads YFSETQ. Between the trimmed V and J ends, which lost 0 bases and 6 bases, there was a span of 18 bases. This CDR3 region has 16 residues. The CDR3 DNA sequence: TGCGCCAGCAGCTTGGATCCGTCCGGCGAATGGGATGGCTACACCTTC. Protein: CASSLDPSGEWDGYTF.

The chain carries TRBV28 and TRBJ1-2; D gene ambiguous. Trimming left V 6 bases short and J 4 bases short, with 6 bases between. The CDR3 is made up of 11 amino acids. Per the germline V gene, CDR1 is MDHEN and CDR2 is SYDVKM. DNA of the CDR3: TGTGCCAGCAGGGGAAGCTATGGCTACACCTTC. Translated, it gives CASRGSYGYTF.

This chain connects TRBV9 to TRBJ1-2; 7 bases align to TRBD1. Germline CDR1 is SGDLS and CDR2 is YYNGEE. The CDR3 has 15 amino acids. The J segment lost 8 bases and the V segment lost 0 bases, leaving 10 bases of the junction unmatched. The CDR3 loop reads CASSVEEKGARGYTF. In nucleotides, the CDR3 is TGTGCCAGCAGCGTAGAAGAAAAGGGGGCGAGGGGCTACACCTTC.

In this sample, this clonotype turned up a few times. CDR3 in amino acids: CASTRAVGQETQYF. CDR3 sequence (DNA): TGTGCCAGCACTAGGGCTGTGGGACAAGAGACCCAGTACTTC. J is TRBJ2-5 and V is TRBV28; D gene ambiguous. V lost 7 bases, J lost 2 bases, and 14 bases lay in between. The germline gives CDR1 MDHEN, CDR2 SYDVKM. The CDR3 spans 14 residues.

This chain uses TRBV27 with TRBJ1-5; tentative D call: TRBD1 (5 bases). V lost 4 bases and J 2 bases, leaving 12 bases between the germline ends. Germline CDR1 reads MNHEY; CDR2 reads SMNVEV (reference sequence). The length of the CDR3 is 15 residues. The CDR3 coding sequence is TGTGCCAGCAGTTGGGGGGGGTTGGGCAATCAGCCCCAGCATTTT. It encodes CASSWGGLGNQPQHF.

This chain joins TRBV29-1 and TRBJ2-5; TRBD1 matches 7 bases. The end of the DNA aligns better with TRBJ2-7, so the J call may be wrong. The CDR3 runs to 13 residues. Germline loops: CDR1 SQVTM, CDR2 ANQGSEA. The CDR3 DNA follows: TGCAGCGTGGGTTGGGACAGTCCCTACGAGCAGTACTTC. Its protein is CSVGWDSPYEQYF.

The chain has TRBV20-1 and TRBJ2-7; TRBD2 aligns across 14 bases. The CDR3 has 16 residues. Germline V gene data show CDR1 as DFQATT and CDR2 as SNEGSKA (reference sequence). V was clipped by 5 bases and J by 2 bases; unmatched bases: 8. In nucleotides, the CDR3 is TGCAGTGCTCCCGGGACTAGCGGGAGTGCAACCTACGAGCAGTACTTC. It yields the protein CSAPGTSGSATYEQYF.